Sequencing of this T cell receptor (beta chain) was carried out in a study of cytomegalovirus exposure and HLA in healthy donors. As for the study in general: Counted in an early data release were tens of millions of unique TCRs from HLA-typed donors.

Unmatched junction bases numbered 7, after V lost 5 bases and J lost 4 bases. CDR3 length equals 15 residues. CDR1 and CDR2 from the germline V gene are SEHNR and FQNEAQ (reference sequence). The PCR was carried out with 60 Vbeta primers and 13 Jbeta primers. The assay was immunoSEQ multiplex PCR, and TCRdb's table has in-frame clones only and misses some. The table lists under 150,000 clones, 79% of them singletons. This chain joins TRBV7-9 and TRBJ2-1; 8 bases align to TRBD1. The sequence derives from a young man in good health and CMV-seronegative. Sequenced sample: PBMCs. The CDR3 sequence: CASSPGDRPYNEQFF. The CDR3 nucleotides are TGTGCCAGCAGCCCCGGGGACAGGCCTTACAATGAGCAGTTCTTC.